A selection of T cell receptor beta chains follows, all from one sample in a study of T cell repertoires in cytomegalovirus infection. TCRdb reanalysed the reads using MiXCR and keeps one entry per CDR3 protein. The profile shows under 850,000 distinct CDR3 sequences, 35% to 40% of them singletons. Sequencing was carried out using PBMCs. The receptors were gathered from a human donor in good health (CMV status not recorded). Some clones in this sample may be carry-over from other donors' samples. Each CDR3 is given with its conserved first and last residue. The order of the fields is D gene, clone size, V gene, J gene, CDR3 DNA, CDR3 protein. D genes are given only for firm matches. A clone size is listed for some rows: how often the clone was seen (once, few, many), or a class if it is expanded.

-,-,TRBV20-1,TRBJ1-2,TGCAGTGCTAGGGAAAGGACTGGGAGGCCATCTAACTATGGCTACACCTTC,CSARERTGRPSNYGYTF
-,few,TRBV6-5,TRBJ1-1,TGTGCCAGCAGTTACTCGAGCCGAAACACTGAAGCTTTCTTT,CASSYSSRNTEAFF
-,many,TRBV7-2,TRBJ1-1,TGTGCCAGCAGCTACCAACAGGGCGGCTTCACTGAAGCTTTCTTT,CASSYQQGGFTEAFF
-,-,TRBV7-9,TRBJ2-3,TGTGCCAGCAGCCTTACCATCACAGATACGCAGTATTTT,CASSLTITDTQYF
TRBD1,once,TRBV6-1,TRBJ2-6,TGTGCCAGCAGTGGACAGGGCGCATTGGCCAACGTCCTGACTTTC,CASSGQGALANVLTF
TRBD1,-,TRBV7-2,TRBJ2-3,TGTGCCAGCAGCTCTCGGACAGGTTCAGATACGCAGTATTTT,CASSSRTGSDTQYF
TRBD1,-,TRBV12-3/TRBV12-4,TRBJ2-1,TGTGCCAGCAGTTACCGGACAGGGAGTATAGCCGATGAGCAGTTCTTC,CASSYRTGSIADEQFF
-,-,TRBV5-1,TRBJ1-3,TGCGCCAGCAGCTTCCAGACAGGCTCTGGAAACACCATATATTTT,CASSFQTGSGNTIYF
TRBD2,few,TRBV24-1,TRBJ2-3,TGTGCCACCAGTGAACTAGCGGGAGGGCCGGATACGCAGTATTTT,CATSELAGGPDTQYF
TRBD1,many,TRBV6-6,TRBJ1-2,TGTGCCAGCAGTTCGAGGACAGGGAACTATGGCTACACCTTC,CASSSRTGNYGYTF
-,-,TRBV6-5,TRBJ2-3,TGTGCCAGCAGTTCCCCCCCAGGCCCGGGCCGCACAGATACGCAGTATTTT,CASSSPPGPGRTDTQYF
-,-,TRBV15,TRBJ2-2,TGTGCCACCAGCAGAGGGACGGGTTTCCTCGTCAGCACCGGGGAGCTGTTTTTT,CATSRGTGFLVSTGELFF
-,few,TRBV29-1,TRBJ2-1,TGCAGCGTTGAAGATCGCGGCGCTGCCTACAATGAGCAGTTCTTC,CSVEDRGAAYNEQFF
TRBD1,once,TRBV7-6,TRBJ2-1,TGTGCCAGCAGCTTGAGACAGGGCCCTTCAAAAAATGAGCAGTTCTTC,CASSLRQGPSKNEQFF
-,few,TRBV28,TRBJ2-5,TGTGCCACCAAGGGGCGGGACCAAGAGACCCAGTACTTC,CATKGRDQETQYF
-,few,TRBV12-3/TRBV12-4,TRBJ1-2,TGTGCCAGCAACTTGGGTCTTAACTATGGCTACACCTTC,CASNLGLNYGYTF
-,few,TRBV20-1,TRBJ1-2,TGCAGTGCTAGTTCGAGACCCACTTCTAACTATGGCTACACCTTC,CSASSRPTSNYGYTF
TRBD1,many,TRBV5-4,TRBJ2-7,TGTGCCAGCAGCTTGGGGGACAGGGGCTACGAGCAGTACTTC,CASSLGDRGYEQYF
-,-,TRBV25-1,TRBJ1-1,TGTGCCAGCTTCGGTCGGGGGATGGCGGGGAACACTGAAGCTTTCTTT,CASFGRGMAGNTEAFF
-,-,TRBV20-1,TRBJ2-6,TGCAGTGCCCCGGCCCATTCTGGGGCCAACGTCCTGACTTTC,CSAPAHSGANVLTF
-,-,TRBV24-1,TRBJ1-5,TGTGCCACCAGTGATTGGGATTTCAATCAGCCCCAGCATTTT,CATSDWDFNQPQHF
-,few,TRBV15,TRBJ1-3,TGTGCCACCAGCAGACCCGAAACTGGAAACACCATATATTTT,CATSRPETGNTIYF
-,-,TRBV4-2,TRBJ1-2,TGTGCCAGCAGCCAACGGTCCCCGAATACTAACTATGGCTACACCTTC,CASSQRSPNTNYGYTF
-,-,TRBV28,TRBJ2-1,TGTGCCAGCAGCTACGTGGCCCTTAGCTCCTACAATGAGCAGTTCTTC,CASSYVALSSYNEQFF
-,-,TRBV5-6,TRBJ2-2,TGTGCCAGCAGCCTCCAGTTTACCGGGGAGCTGTTTTTT,CASSLQFTGELFF
TRBD2,-,TRBV28,TRBJ2-5,TGTGCCAGCAGCCCACTCTATAGCGGGCAAGAGACCCAGTACTTC,CASSPLYSGQETQYF
-,-,TRBV12-3/TRBV12-4,TRBJ2-3,TGTGCCAGCAGTTTTGAGGGAAGGGACACAGATACGCAGTATTTT,CASSFEGRDTDTQYF
-,-,TRBV6-2/TRBV6-3,TRBJ2-1,TGTGCCAGCAGCCGAGGCGTAAGCTCCTACAATGAGCAGTTCTTC,CASSRGVSSYNEQFF